This T cell receptor beta chain stems from a study of shared clonotypes between healthy human individuals. About the study: Each donor contributed plates that comprised three CD4 naive, three CD4 memory, two CD8 naive and one CD8 memory.

As defined, naive CD8 cells were CD45RO-negative and positively selected for CCR7, with terminally differentiated effector memory CD45RA+ cells excluded. CDR1 ENHRY and CDR2 SYGVKD come from the germline V gene. CDR3 length equals 14 residues. After removal of 3 bases from V and 3 bases from J, the junction contained 2 bases not matched to a gene. Measured with immunoSEQ multiplex PCR; TCRdb has only the in-frame clones, and not every one. The sample has approximately 600,000 clones; 95% are singletons. This chain uses TRBV10-3 with TRBJ1-2, with 9 bases that match TRBD1. The sequence derives from a woman in her twenties or thirties in good health. Material: naive CD8+ T cells sorted from blood. The CDR3 loop reads CAISDTGGHYGYTF. CDR3 bases: TGTGCCATCAGTGATACAGGGGGCCACTATGGCTACACCTTC.